This T cell receptor (beta chain) is drawn from a study of cytomegalovirus exposure and HLA in healthy donors. Overall study findings and caveats: The likely explanation for a cluster of highly shared sequence variants was sequencing artifact. Researchers counted roughly 160 TCR beta chains as cytomegalovirus-associated.

Germline CDR1 and CDR2: PRHDT and FYEKMQ (reference sequence). The length of the CDR3 is 16 residues. The junction had 12 bases not matched to a gene; V was cut back by 5 bases and J by 7 bases. A remark on this clone: Antigen specificity is unknown.

Donors in the study were healthy people who gave bone marrow. PCR employed 60 Vbeta and 13 Jbeta primers. The repertoire was sequenced with immunoSEQ multiplex PCR; TCRdb's copy has only in-frame clones and lacks some. This sample has 100,000 to 150,000 clones; around 76% occur once, and the top ten carry under 15%. The chain combines TRBV13 with TRBJ2-2; 8 bases align to TRBD1. This clonotype was sampled from a woman in her sixties in good health and CMV-seropositive. The sequencing sample was made of PBMCs. The CDR3 here is CASSPSTGEIGGELFF. In DNA, the CDR3 is TGTGCCAGCAGCCCATCGACAGGGGAGATTGGCGGGGAGCTGTTTTTT.